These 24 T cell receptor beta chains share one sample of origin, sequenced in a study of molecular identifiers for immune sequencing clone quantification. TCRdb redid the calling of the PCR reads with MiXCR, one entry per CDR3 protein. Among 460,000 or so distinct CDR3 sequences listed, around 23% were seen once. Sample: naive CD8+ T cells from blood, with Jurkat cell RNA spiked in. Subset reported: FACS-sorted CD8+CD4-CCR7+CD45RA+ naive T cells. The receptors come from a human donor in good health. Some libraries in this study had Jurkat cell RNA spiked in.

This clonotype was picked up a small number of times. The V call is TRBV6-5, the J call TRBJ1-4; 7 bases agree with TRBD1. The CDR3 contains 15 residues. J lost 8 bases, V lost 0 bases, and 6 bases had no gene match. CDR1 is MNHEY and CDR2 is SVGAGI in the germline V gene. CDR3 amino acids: CASSYSGGGGEKLFF. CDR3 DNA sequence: TGTGCCAGCAGTTACTCGGGGGGAGGGGGCGAAAAACTGTTTTTT.

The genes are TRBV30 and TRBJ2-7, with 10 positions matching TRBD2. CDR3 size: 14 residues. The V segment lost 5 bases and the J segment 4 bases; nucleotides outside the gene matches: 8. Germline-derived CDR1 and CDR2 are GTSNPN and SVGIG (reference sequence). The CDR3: CAWELAGVIYEQYF. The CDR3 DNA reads TGTGCCTGGGAGCTAGCGGGAGTGATTTACGAGCAGTACTTC.

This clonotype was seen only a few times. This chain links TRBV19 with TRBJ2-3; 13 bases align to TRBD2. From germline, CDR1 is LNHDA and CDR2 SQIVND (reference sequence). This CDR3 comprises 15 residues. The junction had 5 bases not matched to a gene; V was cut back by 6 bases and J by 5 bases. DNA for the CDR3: TGTGCCAGTAGCGGACTAGCGGGGGTATTAGATACGCAGTATTTT. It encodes CASSGLAGVLDTQYF.

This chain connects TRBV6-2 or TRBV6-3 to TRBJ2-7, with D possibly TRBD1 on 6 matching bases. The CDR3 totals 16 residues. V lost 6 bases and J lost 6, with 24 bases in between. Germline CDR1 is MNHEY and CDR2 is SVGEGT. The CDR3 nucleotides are TGTGCCAGCAGACTCTTCCCAGGGGCTTGGGAAGGCGAGCAGTACTTC. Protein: CASRLFPGAWEGEQYF.

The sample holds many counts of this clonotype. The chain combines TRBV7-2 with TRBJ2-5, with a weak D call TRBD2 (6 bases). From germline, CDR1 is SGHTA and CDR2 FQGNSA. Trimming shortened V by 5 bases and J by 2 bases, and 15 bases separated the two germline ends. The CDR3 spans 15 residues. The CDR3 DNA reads TGTGCCAGCAGCCATTGGAAACTAGCACAAGAGACCCAGTACTTC. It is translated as CASSHWKLAQETQYF.

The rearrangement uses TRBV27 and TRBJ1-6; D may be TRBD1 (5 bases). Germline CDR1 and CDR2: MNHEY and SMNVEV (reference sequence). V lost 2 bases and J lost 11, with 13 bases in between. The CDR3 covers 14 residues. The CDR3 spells CASSLRGASAPLHF. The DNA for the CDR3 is TGTGCCAGCAGTTTACGGGGCGCCAGTGCACCCCTCCACTTT.

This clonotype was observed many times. The CDR3 bases are TGTGCCAGCAGCTTTTCCGGGACTAGCAGCTACGAGCAGTACTTC. Protein product: CASSFSGTSSYEQYF. The chain recombines TRBV7-6 with TRBJ2-7; 9 bases align to TRBD2. CDR1 is SGHVS, CDR2 FNYEAQ, per germline. The CDR3 is made up of 15 amino acids. The V and J ends lost 3 bases and 3 bases, in that order; junction bases with no gene match: 6.

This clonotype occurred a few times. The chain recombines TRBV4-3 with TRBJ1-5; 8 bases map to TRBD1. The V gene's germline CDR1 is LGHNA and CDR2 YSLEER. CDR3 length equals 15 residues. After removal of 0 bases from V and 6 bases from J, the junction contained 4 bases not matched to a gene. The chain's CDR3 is CASSQDRQGTQPQHF. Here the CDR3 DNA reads TGCGCCAGCAGCCAAGATCGACAGGGGACTCAGCCCCAGCATTTT.

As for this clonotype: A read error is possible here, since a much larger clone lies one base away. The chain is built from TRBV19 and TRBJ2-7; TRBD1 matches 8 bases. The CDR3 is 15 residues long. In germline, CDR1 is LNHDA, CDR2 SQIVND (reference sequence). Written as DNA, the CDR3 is TGTACCAGTAGTGCGCCGGGACAGGAACTCTACGAGCAGTACTTC. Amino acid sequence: CTSSAPGQELYEQYF. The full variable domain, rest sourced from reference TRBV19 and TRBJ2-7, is DGGITQSPKYLFRKEGQNVTLSCEQNLNHDAMYWYRQDPGQGLRLIYYSQIVNDFQKGDIAEGYSVSREKKESFPLTVTSAQKNPTAFYLCTSSAPGQELYEQYFGPGTRLTVT.

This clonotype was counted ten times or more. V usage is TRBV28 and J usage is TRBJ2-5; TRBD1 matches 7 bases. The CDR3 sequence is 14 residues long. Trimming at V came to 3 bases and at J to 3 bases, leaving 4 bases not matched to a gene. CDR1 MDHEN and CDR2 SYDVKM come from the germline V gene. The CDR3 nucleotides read TGTGCCAGCAGTTTGACAGGGACCAAAGAGACCCAGTACTTC. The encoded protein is CASSLTGTKETQYF.

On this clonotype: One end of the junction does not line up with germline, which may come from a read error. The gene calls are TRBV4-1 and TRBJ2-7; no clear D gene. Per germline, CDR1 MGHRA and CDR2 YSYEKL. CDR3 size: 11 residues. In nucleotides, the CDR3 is TGCGCCAGCAGCCACTCCTACGCGCAGTACTTC. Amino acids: CASSHSYAQYF.

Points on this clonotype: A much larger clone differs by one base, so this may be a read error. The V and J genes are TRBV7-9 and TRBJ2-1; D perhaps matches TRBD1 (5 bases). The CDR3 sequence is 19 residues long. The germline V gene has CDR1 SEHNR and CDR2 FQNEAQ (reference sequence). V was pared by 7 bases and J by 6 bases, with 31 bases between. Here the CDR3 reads CASTPSAVIPLGATNEQFF. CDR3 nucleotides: TGTGCCAGCACTCCCAGTGCAGTGATCCCTCTTGGGGCTACCAATGAGCAGTTCTTC.

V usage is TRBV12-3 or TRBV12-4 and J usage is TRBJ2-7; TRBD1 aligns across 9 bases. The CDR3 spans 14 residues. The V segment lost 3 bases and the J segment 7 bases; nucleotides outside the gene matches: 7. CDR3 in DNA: TGTGCCAGCAGTTTCGGGACAGGGCTCGAAGAGCAGTACTTC. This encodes CASSFGTGLEEQYF.

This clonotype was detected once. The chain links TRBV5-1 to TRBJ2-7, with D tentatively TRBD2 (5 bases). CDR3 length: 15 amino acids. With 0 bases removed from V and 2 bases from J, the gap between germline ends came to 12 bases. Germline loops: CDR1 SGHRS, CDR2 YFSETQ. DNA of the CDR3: TGCGCCAGCAGCTTGGTTTCTAGCTGGGCCTACGAGCAGTACTTC. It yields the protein CASSLVSSWAYEQYF.

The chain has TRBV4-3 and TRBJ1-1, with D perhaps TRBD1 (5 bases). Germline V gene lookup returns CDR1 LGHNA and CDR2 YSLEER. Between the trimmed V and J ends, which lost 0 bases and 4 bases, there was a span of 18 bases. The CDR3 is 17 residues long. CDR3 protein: CASSQDGRGGVGTEAFF. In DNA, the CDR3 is TGCGCCAGCAGCCAAGATGGGCGGGGGGGAGTAGGCACTGAAGCTTTCTTT.

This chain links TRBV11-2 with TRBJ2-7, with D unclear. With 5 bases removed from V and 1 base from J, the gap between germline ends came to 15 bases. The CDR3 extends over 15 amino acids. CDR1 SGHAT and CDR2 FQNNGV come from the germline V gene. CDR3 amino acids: CASSPPGSGSYEQYF. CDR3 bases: TGTGCCAGCAGCCCCCCCGGCTCTGGATCCTACGAGCAGTACTTC. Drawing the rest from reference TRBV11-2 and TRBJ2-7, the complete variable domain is EAGVAQSPRYKIIEKRQSVAFWCNPISGHATLYWYQQILGQGPKLLIQFQNNGVVDDSQLPKDRFSAERLKGVDSTLKIQPAKLEDSAVYLCASSPPGSGSYEQYFGPGTRLTVT.

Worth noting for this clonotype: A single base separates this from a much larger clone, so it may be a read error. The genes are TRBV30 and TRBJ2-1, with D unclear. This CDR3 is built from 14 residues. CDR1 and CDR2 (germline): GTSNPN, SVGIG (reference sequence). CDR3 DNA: TGTGTCTGGAGTGTCCTAATCGTAGGCAATGAGCAGTTCTTC. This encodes CVWSVLIVGNEQFF.

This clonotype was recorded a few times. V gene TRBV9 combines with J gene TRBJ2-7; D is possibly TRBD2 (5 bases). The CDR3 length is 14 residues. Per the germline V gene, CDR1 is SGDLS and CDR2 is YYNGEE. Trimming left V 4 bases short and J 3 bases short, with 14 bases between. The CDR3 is CASSPEGNFYEQYF. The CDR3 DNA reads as TGTGCCAGCAGCCCAGAGGGTAACTTCTACGAGCAGTACTTC.

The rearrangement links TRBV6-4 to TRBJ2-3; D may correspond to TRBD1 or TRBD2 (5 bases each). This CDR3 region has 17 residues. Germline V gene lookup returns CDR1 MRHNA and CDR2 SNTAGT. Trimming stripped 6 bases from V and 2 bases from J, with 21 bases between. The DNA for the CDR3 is TGTGCCAGCAGGGAGAACCCCGGGACCGCGGCCACAGATACGCAGTATTTT. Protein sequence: CASRENPGTAATDTQYF.

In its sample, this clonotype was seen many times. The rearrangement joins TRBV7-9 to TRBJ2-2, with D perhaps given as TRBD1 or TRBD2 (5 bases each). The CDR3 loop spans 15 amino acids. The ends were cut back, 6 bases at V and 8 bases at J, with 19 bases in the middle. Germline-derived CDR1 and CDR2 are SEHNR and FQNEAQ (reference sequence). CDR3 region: CASSRSGTDAGELFF. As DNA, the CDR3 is TGTGCCAGCAGTCGATCCGGGACCGATGCTGGGGAGCTGTTTTTT. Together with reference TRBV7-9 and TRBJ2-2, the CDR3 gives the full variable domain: DTGVSQNPRHKITKRGQNVTFRCDPISEHNRLYWYRQTLGQGPEFLTYFQNEAQLEKSRLLSDRFSAERPKGSFSTLEIQRTEQGDSAMYLCASSRSGTDAGELFFGEGSRLTVL.

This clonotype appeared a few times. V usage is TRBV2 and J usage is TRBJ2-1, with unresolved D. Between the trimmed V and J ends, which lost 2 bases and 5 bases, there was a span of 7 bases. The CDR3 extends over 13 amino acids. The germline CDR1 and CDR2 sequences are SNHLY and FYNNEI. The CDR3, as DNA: TGTGCCAGCAGTGAACTACAGAACAATGAGCAGTTCTTC. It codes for CASSELQNNEQFF.

CDR3 bases: TGTGCCAGCAGCAGTGAAGGTCCCGAAGCTTTCTTT. Translation: CASSSEGPEAFF. This chain connects TRBV9 to TRBJ1-1; D unresolved. Per the germline V gene, CDR1 is SGDLS and CDR2 is YYNGEE. Trimming stripped 4 bases from V and 8 bases from J, with 12 bases between. The CDR3 totals 12 residues.

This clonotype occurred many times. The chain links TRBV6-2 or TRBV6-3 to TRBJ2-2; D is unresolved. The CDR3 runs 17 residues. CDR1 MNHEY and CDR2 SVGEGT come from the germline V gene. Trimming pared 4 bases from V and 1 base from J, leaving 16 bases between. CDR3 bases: TGTGCCAGCAGTTCATTAAAAGGAGCAGAGAACACCGGGGAGCTGTTTTTT. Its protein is CASSSLKGAENTGELFF.

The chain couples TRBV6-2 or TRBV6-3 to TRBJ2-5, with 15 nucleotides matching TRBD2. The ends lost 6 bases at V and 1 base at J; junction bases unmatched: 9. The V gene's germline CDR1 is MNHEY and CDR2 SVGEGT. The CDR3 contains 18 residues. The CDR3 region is CASSHGLAGGRCQETQYF. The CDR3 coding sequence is TGTGCCAGCAGCCACGGACTAGCGGGGGGGCGGTGCCAAGAGACCCAGTACTTC.